The text below deals with one TCR beta chain. Its target is unknown. V was shortened by 0 bases and J by 6 bases, with 9 bases between the two germline ends. From germline, CDR1 is LNHDA and CDR2 SQIVND (reference sequence). The CDR3 is 13 amino acids. The authors reverse transcribed all of the isolated RNA, so sequencing captured expressed TCRB transcripts. TCRdb's copy holds only in-frame clones and misses some; the assay was immunoSEQ multiplex PCR. Of approximately 60,000 clones in the sample, around 50% were seen once. This entry belongs to a study of beta chain features in type 1 diabetes. General study results and limits: Type 1 diabetes patients had moderately but significantly shorter TCRB CDR3s in all four CD4+ subsets.

Each of the sorted populations had a purity greater than 95%. The chain employs TRBV19 and TRBJ2-7; D is possibly TRBD2 (5 bases). The sequenced material came from Tregs from blood. This TCR was sampled from a woman aged 40 to 49 with type 1 diabetes. CDR3 protein: CASSIDPSREQYF. The CDR3 DNA follows: TGTGCCAGTAGTATAGATCCTAGCCGCGAGCAGTACTTC.